Listed below are T cell receptor beta chains from one sample, sequenced in a study of blood T cell repertoires in COVID-19. Assay used: immunoSEQ multiplex PCR; TCRdb lists only in-frame clones, some missing. Of some 100,000 clones in the sample, around 90% are singletons; the top ten hold around 4.9%. The sample taken for sequencing was peripheral blood. These receptors were collected from a woman older than 75 with active COVID-19. Both conserved end residues are part of each CDR3. A D gene is named only where the DNA matches it firmly. Rows give clone size only sometimes, using once, few, many, or a class for an expanded clone.

CDR3: CASTRTSATGELFF
DNA: TGCGCCAGCACCCGGACTAGCGCCACCGGGGAGCTGTTTTTT
V: TRBV5-1
size: .
D: TRBD2
J: TRBJ2-2

CDR3: CASSSRTEQGKRYYEQYF
DNA: TGCGCCAGCAGCAGCCGCACCGAACAGGGGAAAAGATATTACGAGCAGTACTTC
V: TRBV5-1
size: .
D: TRBD1
J: TRBJ2-7

CDR3: CASSPPGGVRSQHF
DNA: TGTGCCAGCAGTCCCCCCGGGGGTGTTCGGTCCCAGCATTTT
V: TRBV6-2/TRBV6-3
size: .
D: .
J: TRBJ1-5

CDR3: CASSQRGSGGDTQYF
DNA: TGTGCCAGCAGCCAACGCGGGAGTGGTGGAGATACGCAGTATTTT
V: TRBV3-1/TRBV3-2
size: .
D: TRBD2
J: TRBJ2-3

CDR3: CASSNRVGSYNSPLHF
DNA: TGTGCCAGCAGCAACAGGGTTGGCTCCTATAATTCACCCCTCCACTTT
V: TRBV6-4
size: .
D: .
J: TRBJ1-6

CDR3: CASSPPRGGLTDTQYF
DNA: TGTGCCAGCTCACCACCCCGGGGGGGACTCACAGATACGCAGTATTTT
V: TRBV18
size: few
D: TRBD2
J: TRBJ2-3

CDR3: CASSQATGTGGNGYTF
DNA: TGTGCCAGCAGCCAGGCAACTGGGACAGGGGGCAATGGCTACACCTTC
V: TRBV4-2
size: .
D: TRBD1
J: TRBJ1-2

CDR3: CASSLGLAAGNVLTF
DNA: TGTGCCAGCAGCTTAGGGCTAGCGGCAGGCAACGTCCTGACTTTC
V: TRBV7-2
size: .
D: TRBD2
J: TRBJ2-6

CDR3: CASTLNRQGWGLAVTDTQYF
DNA: TGTGCCAGCACTCTAAACAGGCAGGGCTGGGGACTAGCGGTCACAGATACGCAGTATTTT
V: TRBV2
size: .
D: TRBD2
J: TRBJ2-3

CDR3: CASSQPGLANFNEQFF
DNA: TGTGCCAGCAGCCAACCGGGACTAGCGAATTTCAATGAGCAGTTCTTC
V: TRBV4-2
size: .
D: TRBD2
J: TRBJ2-1

CDR3: CASSLEGGAAYEQYF
DNA: TGTGCCAGCAGCTTGGAGGGAGGGGCGGCTTACGAGCAGTACTTC
V: TRBV5-5
size: .
D: TRBD2
J: TRBJ2-7

CDR3: CASSQGPRGISGNTIYF
DNA: TGTGCCAGCAGCCAGGGCCCCAGGGGGATCTCTGGAAACACCATATATTTT
V: TRBV4-2
size: .
D: TRBD1
J: TRBJ1-3

CDR3: CASSQDLDRVWAEQFF
DNA: TGTGCCAGCAGCCAAGATCTTGACAGGGTTTGGGCTGAGCAGTTCTTC
V: TRBV4-2
size: .
D: TRBD1
J: TRBJ2-1

CDR3: CASSQTSGRREQYF
DNA: TGTGCCAGCAGTCAGACTAGCGGGAGAAGGGAGCAGTACTTC
V: TRBV2
size: .
D: TRBD2
J: TRBJ2-7

CDR3: CATGTGQGSNQPQHF
DNA: TGTGCCACAGGGACAGGGCAGGGGAGCAATCAGCCCCAGCATTTT
V: TRBV24-1
size: .
D: TRBD1
J: TRBJ1-5

CDR3: CASSLRASGTADTQYF
DNA: TGTGCCAGCAGCTTACGGGCTAGCGGCACCGCAGATACGCAGTATTTT
V: TRBV11-3
size: .
D: TRBD2
J: TRBJ2-3

CDR3: CASMSRTDTQYF
DNA: TGTGCCAGTATGAGTCGGACAGATACGCAGTATTTT
V: TRBV19
size: .
D: .
J: TRBJ2-3

CDR3: CASSLSGLAGVLNEQFF
DNA: TGTGCCAGCAGTTTATCGGGACTAGCGGGAGTTTTGAATGAGCAGTTCTTC
V: TRBV27
size: .
D: TRBD2
J: TRBJ2-1

CDR3: CASSLVGAGVYGYTF
DNA: TGTGCCAGCAGCTTAGTCGGAGCAGGGGTTTATGGCTACACCTTC
V: TRBV7-9
size: once
D: .
J: TRBJ1-2

CDR3: CASSLLGSREFNNEQFF
DNA: TGTGCCAGCAGCCTCCTGGGTTCGAGGGAGTTTAACAATGAGCAGTTCTTC
V: TRBV3-1/TRBV3-2
size: .
D: .
J: TRBJ2-1

CDR3: CASSQIQLAGGRNEQFF
DNA: TGTGCCAGCAGCCAAATCCAACTAGCGGGAGGACGGAATGAGCAGTTCTTC
V: TRBV3-1/TRBV3-2
size: .
D: TRBD2
J: TRBJ2-1

CDR3: CASSLARRGEQYF
DNA: TGTGCCAGCAGCTTAGCGAGGAGGGGAGAGCAGTACTTC
V: TRBV7-2
size: .
D: .
J: TRBJ2-7

CDR3: CASSPYWNQGITGELFF
DNA: TGCGCCAGCAGCCCCTACTGGAACCAGGGGATCACCGGGGAGCTGTTTTTT
V: TRBV4-1
size: .
D: .
J: TRBJ2-2

CDR3: CASSVASRGLGNTIYF
DNA: TGTGCCAGCAGTGTGGCCAGTAGGGGGCTTGGAAACACCATATATTTT
V: TRBV6-1
size: few
D: TRBD1
J: TRBJ1-3

CDR3: CARSDTRTRDNNEQFF
DNA: TGTGCCAGATCCGATACCAGGACACGAGACAACAATGAGCAGTTCTTC
V: TRBV19
size: .
D: .
J: TRBJ2-1

CDR3: CASSLVATGWWEGGYTF
DNA: TGTGCCAGCAGCTTGGTGGCTACAGGGTGGTGGGAAGGTGGCTACACCTTC
V: TRBV5-8
size: .
D: .
J: TRBJ1-2

CDR3: CASSFQGRKTQYF
DNA: TGTGCCAGCAGCTTCCAGGGGCGGAAGACCCAGTACTTC
V: TRBV7-3
size: .
D: .
J: TRBJ2-5

CDR3: CSVLYTGAATEAFF
DNA: TGCAGCGTTCTATACACAGGGGCGGCCACTGAAGCTTTCTTT
V: TRBV29-1
size: .
D: TRBD1
J: TRBJ1-1

CDR3: CASSTLPEPQHF
DNA: TGTGCCAGCAGTACCCTCCCGGAGCCCCAGCATTTT
V: TRBV28
size: few
D: .
J: TRBJ1-5

CDR3: CASSQMTSGGEQFF
DNA: TGTGCCAGCAGCCAGATGACTAGCGGGGGTGAGCAGTTCTTC
V: TRBV3-1/TRBV3-2
size: .
D: TRBD2
J: TRBJ2-1

CDR3: CASSQASLARSEQYF
DNA: TGTGCCAGCAGCCAAGCGAGTCTAGCACGCTCCGAGCAGTACTTC
V: TRBV4-2
size: once
D: .
J: TRBJ2-7

CDR3: CATPRLQNNEQFF
DNA: TGTGCCACCCCGCGACTACAAAACAATGAGCAGTTCTTC
V: TRBV6-8
size: .
D: .
J: TRBJ2-1

CDR3: CAWSPRLASYEQYF
DNA: TGTGCCTGGAGTCCCCGACTAGCGAGTTACGAGCAGTACTTC
V: TRBV30
size: .
D: TRBD2
J: TRBJ2-7

CDR3: CASSLRPDRAGGLYF
DNA: TGTGCCAGCAGCTTAAGGCCCGACAGGGCCGGGGGACTATATTTT
V: TRBV7-2
size: .
D: TRBD1
J: TRBJ1-3

CDR3: CASSPTGVSNQPQHF
DNA: TGTGCCAGCAGTCCGACAGGGGTCAGCAATCAGCCCCAGCATTTT
V: TRBV28
size: once
D: TRBD1
J: TRBJ1-5

CDR3: CAISESTVGGGISEETQYF
DNA: TGTGCCATCAGTGAGTCGACTGTGGGAGGTGGAATAAGCGAAGAGACCCAGTACTTC
V: TRBV10-3
size: .
D: .
J: TRBJ2-5

CDR3: CASSPPNPRQAGNTIYF
DNA: TGTGCCAGCTCACCACCAAACCCCCGGCAGGCTGGAAACACCATATATTTT
V: TRBV18
size: .
D: .
J: TRBJ1-3

CDR3: CASSSSGGYNEQFF
DNA: TGTGCCAGCAGCTCGAGCGGGGGTTACAATGAGCAGTTCTTC
V: TRBV6-2/TRBV6-3
size: .
D: TRBD2
J: TRBJ2-1

CDR3: CASSPSGSGSLNEQFF
DNA: TGTGCCAGCAGCCCCTCTGGAAGCGGGAGCTTAAATGAGCAGTTCTTC
V: TRBV28
size: .
D: TRBD2
J: TRBJ2-1

CDR3: CASRAPGGVYSIYF
DNA: TGTGCCAGCAGGGCCCCGGGGGGCGTTTATTCCATATATTTT
V: TRBV28
size: once
D: .
J: TRBJ1-3